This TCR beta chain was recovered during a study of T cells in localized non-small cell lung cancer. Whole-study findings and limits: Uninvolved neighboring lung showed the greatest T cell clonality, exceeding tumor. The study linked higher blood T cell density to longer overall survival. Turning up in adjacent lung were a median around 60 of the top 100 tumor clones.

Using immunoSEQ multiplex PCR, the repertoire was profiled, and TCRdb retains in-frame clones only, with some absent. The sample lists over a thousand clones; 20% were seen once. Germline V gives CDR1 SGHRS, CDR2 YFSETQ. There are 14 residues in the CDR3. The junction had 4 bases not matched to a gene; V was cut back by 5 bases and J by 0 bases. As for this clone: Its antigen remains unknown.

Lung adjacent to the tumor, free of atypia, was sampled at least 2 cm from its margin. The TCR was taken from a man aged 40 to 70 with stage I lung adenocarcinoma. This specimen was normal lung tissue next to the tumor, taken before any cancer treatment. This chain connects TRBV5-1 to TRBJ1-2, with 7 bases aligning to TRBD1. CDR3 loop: CASRPGTANYGYTF. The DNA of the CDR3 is TGCGCCAGCAGACCTGGGACAGCTAACTATGGCTACACCTTC.